Many counts were recorded for the clone carrying this T cell receptor (beta chain). Amplified TCR beta CDR3 regions came from RNA transcripts. With the HTBI primer set, the TCR CDR3 went through a first round of RT-PCR. TCRdb itself ran the multiplex PCR reads through MiXCR, one entry per CDR3 protein. Found here are under 350,000 distinct CDR3 sequences, about 15% of them singletons; the top ten hold roughly 50%. The data stem from a study of T cells in Graves' hyperthyroidism and ophthalmopathy. The CDR3 covers 13 residues. Germline CDR1 reads KGHSH; CDR2 reads LQKENI. Trimming removed 5 bases at V and 5 bases at J, with 12 bases between.

The specimen was blood. The rearrangement uses TRBV18 and TRBJ2-5; D is possibly TRBD2 (5 bases). The TCR comes from a woman aged 55-69 years with Graves' ophthalmopathy. The CDR3 here is CASSGEIGETQYF. In nucleotides, the CDR3 is TGTGCCAGCTCAGGGGAGATCGGCGAGACCCAGTACTTC. The whole variable domain, filled in from reference TRBV18 and TRBJ2-5, reads NAGVMQNPRHLVRRRGQEARLRCSPMKGHSHVYWYRQLPEEGLKFMVYLQKENIIDESGMPKERFSAEFPKEGPSILRIQQVVRGDSAAYFCASSGEIGETQYFGPGTRLLVL.